Given below is one T cell receptor beta chain in context. The antigen this receptor binds is unknown. Per-nucleotide qualities are absent, and no much larger clonotype sits a single base away. The CDR3 runs 12 residues from the cysteine to the phenylalanine. The only DNA kept is the CDR3, 36 bases in frame from the first base. V is shortened by 5 bases, J by 5 bases, and the region joining them spans 6 bases. CDR1 SGHTA and CDR2 FQGTGA are derived from the germline V gene. The data originate from a study of OX40 agonist ivuxolimab in advanced cancers. Background for the entire study: The costimulatory receptor OX40 (CD134) was targeted by ivuxolimab, a fully human IgG2 agonistic monoclonal antibody. Intravenous ivuxolimab was administered to patients every 2 weeks at six dose levels: 0.01, 0.1, 0.3, 1.5, 3 and 10 mg/kg. The dose-escalation cohort was roughly 83% male with a mean age of roughly 62 years, ranging from about 23 to 85. Patients were allowed to have had prior anti-PD-1, anti-PD-L1 or anti-CTLA-4 therapy, and 30% to 40% of the dose-escalation patients had been treated with checkpoint inhibitors. Partial responses occurred in three dose-escalation patients: two with cutaneous melanoma and one with hepatocellular carcinoma. Among the approximately 50 dose-escalation patients, approximately 20 had hepatocellular carcinoma, 15 melanoma, 9 renal cell carcinoma and 9 head and neck cancer. Peripheral TCRbeta sequencing was intended to test whether TCR sequence diversity was altered and clonal T-cell expansion was caused by ivuxolimab. The paper describes the monotherapy dose-escalation part (N of about 52 patients) of the phase I trial of ivuxolimab.

Genomic DNA was isolated from the sorted cells so that the TCRbeta CDR3 region could be sequenced. The immunoSEQ Assay was used to sequence the TCRbeta CDR3 regions. TCRdb holds this immuneACCESS table with in-frame rearrangements only. Some clones are missing; in checked studies, unresolved V genes explain under half, and the rest has no known cause. The table for this sample lists around 45,000 clones; around nine tenths of them were counted only once. The ten top clones hold less than 8% of the sample. Findings and caveats that apply to the study as a whole: Low levels of normalized T-cell clonal expansion were also shown by some nonresponding patients. At doses from 0.1 to 3.0 mg/kg, clonal expansion was seen in both CD4+ and CD8+ blood T cells between baseline and week 6. After ivuxolimab, CD8+ T cells had more expanded clones than CD4+ T cells on average. In partial responders in the 0.1-3.0 mg/kg groups, normalized peripheral clonal expansion was found to be among the lowest, especially among CD8+ T cells. The antigen specificity of the peripheral T cells that underwent clonal expansion was not determined.

Patients with a history of autoimmune disease or receiving systemic immunosuppression were excluded from the trial. Peripheral blood for TCR sequencing was drawn from every dose cohort at baseline, at cycle 4 day 1 and at cycle 7 day 1. The samples were drawn from a first-in-human, open-label, multicenter phase I dose-escalation trial of ivuxolimab. Adults with locally advanced or metastatic melanoma, renal cell, hepatocellular, or head and neck squamous cell carcinoma were enrolled in the trial. Before TCR sequencing, CD4+ T cells and CD8+ T cells were sorted from peripheral blood as separate populations.

The sequence was obtained from an adult with an advanced solid tumor such as melanoma, head and neck, liver or kidney cancer. The V and J genes are TRBV7-3 and TRBJ2-2; the D gene cannot be named for sure. Sequencing used CD4+ or CD8+ T cells sorted from blood, obtained in a trial of the OX40 agonist ivuxolimab. The DNA reads as follows: TGTGCCAGCAGCCGGAAAACCGGGGAGCTGTTTTTT. It translates to CASSRKTGELFF.